Listed here are 21 T cell receptor beta chains from one sample, sequenced in a study of T cell responses to AZD1222 COVID-19 vaccine. Generated by immunoSEQ multiplex PCR, the TCRdb table keeps only in-frame clones and is missing some. Of 90,000 to 120,000 clones detected, approximately 89% appear once; the ten largest clones hold around 20%. The sequencing here drew on peripheral blood, taken on day 0 of AZD1222 vaccination. Source of these receptors: an adult in good health.

The genes are TRBV28 and TRBJ1-2; 7 positions match TRBD1. The V gene's germline CDR1 is MDHEN and CDR2 SYDVKM. V was pared by 5 bases and J by 1 base, with 4 bases of the junction left unmatched. The CDR3 totals 14 residues. CDR3 residues: CASSGQEFNYGYTF. The DNA for the CDR3 is TGTGCCAGCAGTGGACAGGAGTTTAACTATGGCTACACCTTC.

The V call is TRBV5-8, the J call TRBJ1-2; D perhaps matches TRBD1 (6 bases). Between the trimmed V and J ends, which lost 0 bases and 8 bases, there was a span of 17 bases. CDR1 is SGHTS and CDR2 is YDEGEE in the germline V gene. CDR3 length: 15 amino acids. In DNA, the CDR3 is TGTGCCAGCAGCTTGGGTCCGGGGGCCGTATGGGGCTACACCTTC. Protein product: CASSLGPGAVWGYTF. Supplemented by reference TRBV5-8 and TRBJ1-2, the full variable domain reads EAGVTQSPTHLIKTRGQQATLRCSPISGHTSVYWYQQALGLGLQFLLWYDEGEERNRGNFPPRFSGRQFPNYSSELNVNALELEDSALYLCASSLGPGAVWGYTFGSGTRLTVV.

The V gene is TRBV19, the J gene TRBJ2-3, with 11 bases fitting TRBD1. Looked up from germline, CDR1 is LNHDA and CDR2 is SQIVND (reference sequence). The CDR3 runs to 15 residues. V lost 1 base to trimming and J lost 6 bases; unmatched junction nucleotides: 3. The CDR3 reads CASSIADRGRDTQYF. The CDR3 nucleotides are TGTGCCAGTAGTATAGCGGACAGGGGGCGCGATACGCAGTATTTT.

The chain uses TRBV5-4 and TRBJ1-3; possible D gene TRBD1, 5 bases. Germline loops: CDR1 SGHNT, CDR2 YYREEE (reference sequence). This CDR3 comprises 14 residues. The V gene lost 4 bases and the J gene lost 2 bases, with 10 bases spanning the gap. The CDR3: CASSTTGAGNTIYF. The CDR3 nucleotides read TGTGCCAGCAGCACTACGGGGGCTGGAAACACCATATATTTT.

The chain combines TRBV6-5 with TRBJ2-3; 11 bases line up with TRBD1. CDR3 length equals 15 residues. The germline CDR1 and CDR2 sequences are MNHEY and SVGAGI. V lost 6 bases and J lost 5; bases outside the gene matches: 7. CDR3 nucleotide sequence: TGTGCCAGCAGCAGGACAGGGGGCACGTTAGATACGCAGTATTTT. This codes for CASSRTGGTLDTQYF.

The V call is TRBV4-2, the J call TRBJ2-7; perhaps TRBD2 as D (7 bases). Per germline, CDR1 LGHNA and CDR2 YNFKEQ. Trimming shortened V by 0 bases and J by 2 bases, and 14 bases separated the two germline ends. This CDR3 contains 16 residues. The CDR3, as DNA: TGTGCCAGCAGCCAAGACGGGGCGGGGGCTACCTACGAGCAGTACTTC. The encoded protein is CASSQDGAGATYEQYF.

The V call is TRBV2, the J call TRBJ2-3; D might be TRBD2 (7 bases). Germline V gene sequence: CDR1 SNHLY, CDR2 FYNNEI. The CDR3 sequence is 16 residues long. Trimming stripped 6 bases from V and 8 bases from J, with 24 bases between. CDR3 amino acids: CASRIVGGPLSATQYF. The CDR3 bases are TGTGCCAGCAGAATTGTCGGGGGGCCCCTTTCGGCTACGCAGTATTTT.

The genes are TRBV7-6 and TRBJ2-2; 13 bases are a match to TRBD2. V shed 5 bases, J shed 3 bases, and the junction held 3 bases outside the gene matches. CDR3 length: 16 residues. The germline V gene has CDR1 SGHVS and CDR2 FNYEAQ. CDR3 loop: CASSETSGGYTGELFF. In DNA form, the CDR3 reads TGTGCCAGCAGCGAGACTAGCGGGGGGTACACCGGGGAGCTGTTTTTT.

This clone was observed once. This rearrangement joins TRBV6-4 to TRBJ2-7; 7 bases map to TRBD2. This CDR3 is built from 16 residues. The germline V gene has CDR1 MRHNA and CDR2 SNTAGT. After removal of 10 bases from V and 2 bases from J, the junction contained 17 bases not matched to a gene. The CDR3 loop is CATMGGNTRPTYEQYF. The CDR3, as DNA: TGTGCCACCATGGGAGGGAACACTCGTCCTACCTACGAGCAGTACTTC.

Only one count was recorded for this clone. J is TRBJ1-1 and V is TRBV5-6; no clear D gene. Deletions cut 3 bases from V and 0 bases from J, with 9 bases between. The CDR3 spans 14 residues. CDR1 and CDR2 from the germline V gene are SGHDT and YYEEEE. The CDR3 spells CASSSYGMNTEAFF. DNA for the CDR3: TGTGCCAGCAGCTCGTATGGCATGAACACTGAAGCTTTCTTT.

The chain is built from TRBV13 and TRBJ2-1, with 9 bases identical to TRBD1. Germline lookup yields CDR1 PRHDT and CDR2 FYEKMQ (reference sequence). V lost 3 bases, J lost 8 bases, and 8 bases stayed unmatched. CDR3 size: 15 residues. The CDR3 reads CASSFRDRVIHEQFF. The CDR3, as DNA: TGTGCCAGCAGCTTCCGGGACAGGGTCATTCATGAGCAGTTCTTC.

The gene calls are TRBV15 and TRBJ2-5, with a possible D match to TRBD2 (6 bases). CDR1 is LNHNV, CDR2 YYDKDF, per germline (reference sequence). Trimming pared 0 bases from V and 5 bases from J, leaving 22 bases between. The CDR3 length is 18 residues. CDR3 DNA: TGTGCCACCAGCAGAGATGTTGGAGGGGCTTCATTGTTGGAGACCCAGTACTTC. Translation: CATSRDVGGASLLETQYF.

The V call is TRBV20-1, the J call TRBJ1-1; D is uncertain. Germline CDR1 is DFQATT and CDR2 is SNEGSKA (reference sequence). The V gene lost 5 bases and the J gene lost 1 base, with 5 bases spanning the gap. The CDR3 sequence is 11 residues long. The CDR3 sequence is CSAFKNTEAFF. CDR3 sequence (DNA): TGCAGTGCTTTCAAGAACACTGAAGCTTTCTTT.

J is TRBJ1-1 and V is TRBV18, with a weak D call TRBD1 (6 bases). Trimming took off 2 bases at V and 1 base at J, with 8 bases between the two ends. Germline values: CDR1 KGHSH, CDR2 LQKENI. This CDR3 spans 14 amino acids. The CDR3 nucleotides are TGTGCCAGCTCACCAGGGACACCGAACACTGAAGCTTTCTTT. The encoded protein is CASSPGTPNTEAFF.

The V gene is TRBV6-5, the J gene TRBJ1-2, with 8 bases fitting TRBD1. The trim removed 6 bases at V and 4 bases at J, leaving 4 bases unmatched. The CDR3 runs to 13 residues. From germline, CDR1 is MNHEY and CDR2 SVGAGI. The CDR3 DNA sequence: TGTGCCAGCAGCTTGACAGGGGTCTATGGCTACACCTTC. Translating it yields CASSLTGVYGYTF.

This chain connects TRBV6-1 to TRBJ1-1; D call uncertain. Germline assignment: CDR1 MNHNS and CDR2 SASEGT. With 1 base removed from V and 11 bases from J, the gap between germline ends came to 17 bases. The CDR3 has 14 residues. CDR3 DNA: TGTGCCAGCAGTGAAGACAGCCCGTTCGGCTCGGCTTTCTTT. Translation gives CASSEDSPFGSAFF.

This clone was seen a few times. The gene calls are TRBV11-2 and TRBJ2-7, with 7 nucleotides matching TRBD1. The CDR3 sequence is 13 residues long. Per the germline V gene, CDR1 is SGHAT and CDR2 is FQNNGV. V shed 6 bases, J shed 4 bases, and the junction held 6 bases outside the gene matches. The chain's CDR3 is CASSLGTEYEQYF. CDR3 nucleotides: TGTGCCAGCAGTCTAGGGACAGAGTACGAGCAGTACTTC.

J is TRBJ2-2 and V is TRBV19; TRBD2 matches 7 bases. Germline assignment: CDR1 LNHDA and CDR2 SQIVND (reference sequence). This CDR3 comprises 15 residues. After removal of 4 bases from V and 7 bases from J, the junction contained 9 bases not matched to a gene. The CDR3 DNA reads as TGTGCCAGTAGTAATGGGGGAGGGGAGAGCGGGGAGCTGTTTTTT. Protein product: CASSNGGGESGELFF.

This chain links TRBV4-2 with TRBJ1-5; D gene ambiguous. Germline V CDR1 and CDR2: LGHNA, YNFKEQ. V dropped 0 bases and J dropped 8 bases, with 8 bases sitting between them. CDR3 length: 13 amino acids. The CDR3 bases are TGTGCCAGCAGCCAAGATGGCGGGGAGCCCCAGCATTTT. Its translation: CASSQDGGEPQHF.

The chain joins TRBV19 to TRBJ1-1; D may be TRBD1 (5 bases). This CDR3 has 15 amino acids. Germline V gene sequence: CDR1 LNHDA, CDR2 SQIVND (reference sequence). Trimming removed 3 bases from V and 1 base from J, with 12 bases in between. This CDR3 reads CASSIGHLKNTEAFF. The CDR3 bases are TGTGCCAGTAGTATTGGACACCTAAAGAACACTGAAGCTTTCTTT.

The chain is built from TRBV14 and TRBJ2-1; 11 positions match TRBD2. V lost 2 bases to trimming and J lost 6 bases; unmatched junction nucleotides: 9. The germline V gene encodes CDR1 SGHDN and CDR2 FVKESK. CDR3 length: 17 amino acids. The CDR3 is CASSQLFTSGGGNEQFF. DNA for the CDR3: TGTGCCAGCAGCCAACTGTTCACTAGCGGGGGCGGCAATGAGCAGTTCTTC.